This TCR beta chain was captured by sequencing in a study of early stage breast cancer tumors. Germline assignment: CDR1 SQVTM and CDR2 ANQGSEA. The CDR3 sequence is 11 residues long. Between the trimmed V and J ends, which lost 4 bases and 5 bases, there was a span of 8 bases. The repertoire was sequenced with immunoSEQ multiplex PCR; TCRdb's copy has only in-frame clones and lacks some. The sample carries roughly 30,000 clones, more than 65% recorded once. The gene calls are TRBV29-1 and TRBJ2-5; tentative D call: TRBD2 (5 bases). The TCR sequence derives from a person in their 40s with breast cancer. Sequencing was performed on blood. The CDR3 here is CSVARGETQYF. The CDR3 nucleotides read TGCAGCGTTGCGCGCGGGGAGACCCAGTACTTC.